This T cell receptor (beta chain) was sequenced for a study of T cell changes during pregnancy in multiple sclerosis. Repertoires were generated with immunoSEQ multiplex PCR, while TCRdb's copy carries only in-frame clones and drops some. The sample lists 84,000 or so clones, about 95% seen once, with about 2.5% in the top ten. This CDR3 has 15 amino acids. V shed 0 bases and J shed 3 bases, with 10 bases lying between them. CDR1 SGDLS and CDR2 YYNGEE come from the germline V gene. The sequence came from a female donor with multiple sclerosis, enrolled in a pregnancy study. Sequenced here: peripheral blood, sampled in the third trimester of pregnancy. This sequence joins TRBV9 and TRBJ2-1; tentatively, D is TRBD2 (7 bases). The DNA of the CDR3 is TGTGCCAGCAGCGTAGAGGGGGGGGGCTACAATGAGCAGTTCTTC. Protein product: CASSVEGGGYNEQFF.